The entry below describes one T cell receptor (beta chain). Its antigen remains unknown. RNA in amounts of roughly 0.45 to 1 ug was reverse transcribed with random hexamers. Amplification of the TCR beta CDR3 was carried out by immunoSEQ multiplex PCR, which spanned a total of 54 Vbeta and 13 Jbeta segments. TCRdb independently ran MiXCR on the immunoSEQ multiplex PCR reads; one entry per CDR3 protein. The sample consists of 140,000 or so distinct CDR3 sequences, 94% of them appearing once. The CDR3 is made up of 15 amino acids. The germline gives CDR1 DFQATT, CDR2 SNEGSKA (reference sequence). The trim removed 3 bases at V and 2 bases at J, leaving 7 bases unmatched. This entry comes from a study of CD8 T cells in Susac syndrome. Whole-study findings and limits: The study recognized that its TCR sequencing and HLA analysis covered a relatively small number of individuals.

The authors carried out high-throughput sequencing of TCR beta. They applied it to CD8+ and CD4+ T cells obtained from blood. Negative isolation yielded the CD8+ and CD4+ T cells, while FACS enriched the TEMRA cells. The receptor's source is a human donor in good health. The sequenced sample consisted of CD4+ T cells from PBMCs. The chain is built from TRBV20-1 and TRBJ1-2; 9 positions match TRBD1. CDR3 nucleotides: TGCAGTGCTAGCGAAAAACAGGGGGCGAACTATGGCTACACCTTC. Protein: CSASEKQGANYGYTF.